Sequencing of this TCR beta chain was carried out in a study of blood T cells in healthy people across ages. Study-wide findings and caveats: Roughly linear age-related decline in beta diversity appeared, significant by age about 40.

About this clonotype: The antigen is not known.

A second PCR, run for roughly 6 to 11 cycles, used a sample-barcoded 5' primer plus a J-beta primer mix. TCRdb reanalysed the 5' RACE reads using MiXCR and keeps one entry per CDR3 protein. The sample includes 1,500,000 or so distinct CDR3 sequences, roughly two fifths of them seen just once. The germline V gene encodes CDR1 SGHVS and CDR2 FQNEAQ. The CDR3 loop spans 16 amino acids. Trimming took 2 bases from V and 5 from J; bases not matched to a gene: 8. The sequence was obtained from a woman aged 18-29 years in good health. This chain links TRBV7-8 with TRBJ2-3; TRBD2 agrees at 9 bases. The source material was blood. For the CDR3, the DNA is TGTGCCAGCAGCTTACCGGCGGGAGGGGGTGTAGATACGCAGTATTTT. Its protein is CASSLPAGGGVDTQYF.